This T cell receptor beta chain appears in the sequencing data of a study of shared clonotypes between healthy human individuals. For every subset, genomic DNA was evenly distributed across several immunoSEQ plates. Sorted-subset replicate PCR reactions were performed with about 200 ng DNA, corresponding to roughly 31,000 T cell genomes. Libraries were prepared by immunoSEQ multiplex PCR; TCRdb keeps only in-frame clonotypes and omits some of them. The sample gives about 1,900,000 clones, about 95% of which show up once; more than 0.95% is in the top ten. In this sample, this clone turned up once. Its matching antigen is unknown. General study points: A handful of donors had around 5% of their naive CD4 clonotypes in common.

The CDR3 covers 14 residues. V was shortened by 2 bases and J by 2 bases, with 10 bases between the two germline ends. Germline loops: CDR1 MNHEY, CDR2 SVGAGI. Positively selected for CCR7, the CD45RO-negative cells used as naive CD8 cells excluded terminally differentiated effector memory CD45RA+ cells. The donor population consisted of healthy HIV-negative adults with no recent acute infections or vaccinations. This chain uses TRBV6-5 with TRBJ2-7; D gene unclear. The clonotype comes from a man between 18 and 29 years old in good health. The sequencing input was naive CD8+ T cells sorted from blood. The CDR3 here is CASSYRVGTYEQYF. CDR3 nucleotide sequence: TGTGCCAGCAGTTACCGCGTCGGAACCTACGAGCAGTACTTC.